These 8 T cell receptor beta chains originate from one sample sequenced in a study of cytomegalovirus exposure and HLA in healthy donors. In the PCR, 60 Vbeta and 13 Jbeta primers were used. Assay: immunoSEQ multiplex PCR; the TCRdb copy retains only in-frame clones and omits some. The repertoire consists of more than 200,000 clones, with 82% occurring once and the leading ten covering nearly 6%. Sequenced sample: PBMCs. These receptors all stem from a middle-aged man in good health and CMV-seropositive.

This clone has just one count. V gene TRBV6-5 combines with J gene TRBJ2-5; 7 bases are shared with TRBD2. The CDR3 loop spans 13 amino acids. V shed 0 bases, J shed 7 bases, and the junction held 2 bases outside the gene matches. Germline CDR1 and CDR2: MNHEY and SVGAGI. The CDR3 protein is CASSYSREGTQYF. CDR3 DNA sequence: TGTGCCAGCAGTTACTCAAGGGAGGGGACCCAGTACTTC.

The sample holds one count of this clone. This sequence joins TRBV18 and TRBJ1-5, with TRBD1 matching 9 bases. The germline V gene encodes CDR1 KGHSH and CDR2 LQKENI. This CDR3 has 16 residues. Trimming took 6 bases from V and 3 from J; bases not matched to a gene: 9. The DNA of the CDR3 is TGTGCCAGCTCTCCTGGTGGGACAGGGCACAATCAGCCCCAGCATTTT. Translation: CASSPGGTGHNQPQHF.

The chain couples TRBV18 to TRBJ1-3, with D maybe TRBD1 (5 bases). Trimming took off 5 bases at V and 0 bases at J, with 11 bases between the two ends. CDR1 KGHSH and CDR2 LQKENI come from the germline V gene. The CDR3 has 15 residues. The CDR3 bases are TGTGCCAGCTCAAGCCTACAGGCCTCTGGAAACACCATATATTTT. It specifies CASSSLQASGNTIYF.

Only one count was recorded for this clone. The chain carries TRBV5-4 and TRBJ2-5; a weak D match, TRBD1 (5 bases). The CDR3 runs to 14 residues. Germline assignment: CDR1 SGHNT and CDR2 YYREEE (reference sequence). The V end was cut by 0 bases, the J end by 3 bases, with 9 bases between. CDR3 DNA sequence: TGTGCCAGCAGCTTGGGGGGCTCTAAAGAGACCCAGTACTTC. It translates to CASSLGGSKETQYF. The full variable domain, in which reference TRBV5-4 and TRBJ2-5 provide the parts outside the CDR3, is ETGVTQSPTHLIKTRGQQVTLRCSSQSGHNTVSWYQQALGQGPQFIFQYYREEENGRGNFPPRFSGLQFPNYSSELNVNALELDDSALYLCASSLGGSKETQYFGPGTRLLVL.

The J gene is TRBJ1-4, the V gene TRBV5-4, with TRBD1 as a possible D gene (5 bases). The V end was cut by 0 bases, the J end by 4 bases, with 10 bases between. This CDR3 region has 15 residues. The germline gives CDR1 SGHNT, CDR2 YYREEE (reference sequence). The chain's CDR3 is CASSLGGEVNEKLFF. CDR3 sequence (DNA): TGTGCCAGCAGCTTGGGAGGGGAGGTTAATGAAAAACTGTTTTTT. Drawing the rest from reference TRBV5-4 and TRBJ1-4, the complete variable domain is ETGVTQSPTHLIKTRGQQVTLRCSSQSGHNTVSWYQQALGQGPQFIFQYYREEENGRGNFPPRFSGLQFPNYSSELNVNALELDDSALYLCASSLGGEVNEKLFFGSGTQLSVL.

A note on this clone: The sample contains more than one DNA sequence encoding this CDR3. This chain links TRBV27 with TRBJ2-1, with D possibly matching TRBD2 (5 bases). Germline V gene lookup returns CDR1 MNHEY and CDR2 SMNVEV (reference sequence). The CDR3 consists of 12 residues. The V and J ends lost 2 bases and 7 bases respectively, with 6 bases between them. The CDR3 DNA reads as TGTGCCAGCAGTTTAGGAGGTAATGAGCAGTTCTTC. Translated: CASSLGGNEQFF.

The gene calls are TRBV9 and TRBJ2-2, with 9 bases fitting TRBD2. The CDR3 spans 15 residues. Per germline, CDR1 SGDLS and CDR2 YYNGEE. The V gene end was trimmed by 3 bases and the J gene end by 6 bases; junction bases not matched to a gene: 6. CDR3 residues: CASSAPGLASGELFF. CDR3 DNA sequence: TGTGCCAGCAGCGCCCCGGGACTAGCTTCCGGGGAGCTGTTTTTT.

This chain uses TRBV19 with TRBJ1-1, with TRBD1 matching 8 bases. The germline V gene encodes CDR1 LNHDA and CDR2 SQIVND (reference sequence). The CDR3 is made up of 15 amino acids. V was clipped by 4 bases and J by 1 base; unmatched bases: 5. The CDR3 region has the DNA TGTGCCAGTAGTACTGGACAGGGATGGAACACTGAAGCTTTCTTT. As protein: CASSTGQGWNTEAFF.